These 9 T cell receptor beta chains were sequenced from one sample in a study of blood T cell repertoires in COVID-19. Profiled with immunoSEQ multiplex PCR; TCRdb holds only in-frame clones, not every one. The table lists around 250,000 clones, more than 85% of them singletons. The specimen was PBMCs or T cells enriched from blood (not recorded which). Receptors were obtained from a man aged 40-49 years who had been exposed to COVID-19.

This clone came up a few times. This chain links TRBV6-1 with TRBJ1-5; D remains ambiguous. In germline, CDR1 is MNHNS, CDR2 SASEGT. The length of the CDR3 is 15 residues. Between the trimmed V and J ends, which lost 1 base and 5 bases, there was a span of 12 bases. DNA of the CDR3: TGTGCCAGCAGTGAAGTGGAGGGAGATGATCAGCCCCAGCATTTT. The encoded protein is CASSEVEGDDQPQHF.

The chain uses TRBV9 and TRBJ1-3; D remains unclear. V lost 3 bases to trimming and J lost 0 bases, with 13 bases between them. CDR3 size: 16 residues. Germline V lookup: CDR1 SGDLS, CDR2 YYNGEE. CDR3 DNA: TGTGCCAGCAGCGCCCCAGGCTCCTACTCTGGAAACACCATATATTTT. Residues: CASSAPGSYSGNTIYF.

As to this clone: The junction and the germline gene differ at one end; a read error may be behind it. The rearrangement joins TRBV6-1 to TRBJ1-2, with D maybe TRBD1 (6 bases). CDR3 length: 11 amino acids. Germline CDR1 MNHNS, CDR2 SASEGT. CDR3 loop: CASSEEGGPPF. As DNA, the CDR3 is TGTGCCAGCAGTGAAGAGGGGGGGCCCCCCTTC.

The chain joins TRBV30 to TRBJ1-4; 7 bases agree with TRBD1. This CDR3 has 15 residues. From germline, CDR1 is GTSNPN and CDR2 SVGIG (reference sequence). The ends lost 1 base at V and 5 bases at J; junction bases unmatched: 7. Written as DNA, the CDR3 is TGTGCCTGGAGTGAGATCGGGACAGAGAATGAAAAACTGTTTTTT. Translated, it gives CAWSEIGTENEKLFF.

The rearrangement links TRBV7-8 to TRBJ1-2; possibly TRBD1 for D (5 bases). The V gene's germline CDR1 is SGHVS and CDR2 FQNEAQ. Trimming pared 5 bases from V and 13 bases from J, leaving 14 bases between. CDR3 length: 11 amino acids. The CDR3 here is CASSLDSSCTF. The DNA for the CDR3 is TGTGCCAGCAGCCTCGACAGCTCCTGCACCTTC. Full variable domain (remainder filled in from reference TRBV7-8 and TRBJ1-2): GAGVSQSPRYKVAKRGQDVALRCDPISGHVSLFWYQQALGQGPEFLTYFQNEAQLDKSGLPSDRFFAERPEGSVSTLKIQRTQQEDSAVYLCASSLDSSCTFGSGTRLTVV.

In the case of this clone: Different DNA sequences within this sample yield the same CDR3. CDR3 sequence reads: CASSLSRSSYEQYF. DNA of the CDR3: TGTGCCAGCAGCTTAAGCAGGTCCTCCTACGAGCAGTACTTC. V gene TRBV11-3 combines with J gene TRBJ2-7; no reliable D call. Germline V gene data show CDR1 as SGHNT and CDR2 as YENEEA. The CDR3 has 14 amino acids. V lost 2 bases, J lost 0 bases, and 8 bases lay in between.

The chain links TRBV5-4 to TRBJ2-1; TRBD2 matches 15 bases. V was clipped by 3 bases and J by 2 bases; unmatched bases: 3. The germline CDR1 and CDR2 sequences are SGHNT and YYREEE (reference sequence). This CDR3 contains 17 residues. The CDR3 is CASSYRTSGRAYNEQFF. Here the CDR3 DNA reads TGTGCCAGCAGCTACCGGACTAGCGGGAGGGCCTACAATGAGCAGTTCTTC.

V gene TRBV5-1 combines with J gene TRBJ1-1; 9 bases agree with TRBD1. CDR3 size: 14 residues. CDR1 SGHRS and CDR2 YFSETQ come from the germline V gene. V was pared by 4 bases and J by 2 bases, with 3 bases of the junction left unmatched. CDR3 amino acids: CASSLQGANTEAFF. The CDR3 bases are TGCGCCAGCAGCCTACAGGGGGCTAACACTGAAGCTTTCTTT.

The chain couples TRBV18 to TRBJ2-7, with TRBD1 as a possible D gene (6 bases). V lost 6 bases, J lost 6 bases, and 21 bases lay in between. The CDR3 spans 15 residues. CDR1 is KGHSH and CDR2 is LQKENI in the germline V gene. The CDR3: CASSPRDIAFGEQYF. The CDR3 nucleotides are TGTGCCAGCTCGCCCCGGGACATCGCCTTCGGCGAGCAGTACTTC.